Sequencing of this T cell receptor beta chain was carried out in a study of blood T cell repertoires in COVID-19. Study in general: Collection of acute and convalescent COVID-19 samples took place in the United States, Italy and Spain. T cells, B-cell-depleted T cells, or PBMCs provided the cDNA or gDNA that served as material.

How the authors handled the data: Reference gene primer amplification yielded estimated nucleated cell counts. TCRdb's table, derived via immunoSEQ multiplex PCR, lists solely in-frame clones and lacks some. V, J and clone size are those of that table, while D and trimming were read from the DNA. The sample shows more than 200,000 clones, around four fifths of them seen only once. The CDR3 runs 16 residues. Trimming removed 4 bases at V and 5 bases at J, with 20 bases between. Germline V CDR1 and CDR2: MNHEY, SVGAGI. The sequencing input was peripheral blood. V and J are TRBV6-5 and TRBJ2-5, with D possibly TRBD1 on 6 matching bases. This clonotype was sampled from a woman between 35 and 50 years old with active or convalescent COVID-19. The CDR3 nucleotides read TGTGCCAGCAGTTTCCGGACAGCCGGGTCTTCGGAGACCCAGTACTTC. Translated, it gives CASSFRTAGSSETQYF.